Below are 30 T cell receptor beta chains sequenced from a single sample in a study of T cell clones after liver transplantation. Libraries were prepared by immunoSEQ multiplex PCR; TCRdb keeps only in-frame clonotypes and omits some of them. The data contain 85,000 to 110,000 clones, roughly four fifths of them seen just once; the ten biggest clones take up around 2.9%. The sequencing used CD4+ T cells from blood, collected approximately 50 months after liver transplant. The source is a human patient who received a liver transplant. Some of the T cells might come from the graft donor.

The chain joins TRBV19 to TRBJ1-5; no clear D. Germline CDR1 is LNHDA and CDR2 is SQIVND (reference sequence). V was cut by 6 bases and J by 4 bases, with 16 bases left in between. The CDR3 is 15 residues long. The CDR3 DNA reads TGTGCCAGTAGCCGAGGTACGGAACAGAATCAGCCCCAGCATTTT. It translates to CASSRGTEQNQPQHF.

V gene TRBV13 combines with J gene TRBJ1-1; D is perhaps TRBD1 (5 bases). Per germline, CDR1 PRHDT and CDR2 FYEKMQ (reference sequence). Trimming cost V 5 bases and J 1 base, with 17 bases left between them. This CDR3 region has 16 residues. As DNA, the CDR3 is TGTGCCAGCAGCCTGACTTGGGACGGGGGGAACACTGAAGCTTTCTTT. Translated, it gives CASSLTWDGGNTEAFF.

This clone was detected ten times or more. The chain employs TRBV6-5 and TRBJ2-7; 7 positions agree with TRBD1. The germline V gene encodes CDR1 MNHEY and CDR2 SVGAGI. There are 15 residues in the CDR3. The J segment lost 4 bases and the V segment lost 6 bases, leaving 12 bases of the junction unmatched. CDR3 DNA sequence: TGTGCCAGCAGCTACACTCAAACGGGACAGTACGAGCAGTACTTC. Translated, it gives CASSYTQTGQYEQYF.

This sequence joins TRBV6-5 and TRBJ2-7; the match to TRBD1 covers 7 bases. The CDR3 covers 13 residues. Germline V gene sequence: CDR1 MNHEY, CDR2 SVGAGI. J lost 3 bases, V lost 6 bases, and 5 bases had no gene match. The CDR3 DNA follows: TGTGCCAGCAGGCTCCGGGACAGCTACGAGCAGTACTTC. Its protein product is CASRLRDSYEQYF.

The CDR3 DNA reads TGTGCCAGCAGCTACCAGACGGGAGGGGGGGAGACCCAGTACTTC. It specifies CASSYQTGGGETQYF. The rearrangement joins TRBV2 to TRBJ2-5, with TRBD2 matching 8 bases. V was pared by 6 bases and J by 5 bases, with 11 bases of the junction left unmatched. The CDR3 runs 15 residues. Germline lookup yields CDR1 SNHLY and CDR2 FYNNEI.

Written as DNA, the CDR3 is TGTGCCAGCAGCTTGGGATCGAACACTGAAGCTTTCTTT. Amino acids: CASSLGSNTEAFF. V usage is TRBV7-8 and J usage is TRBJ1-1; D remains unclear. The CDR3 runs to 13 residues. V lost 3 bases and J lost 1, with 6 bases in between. Germline values: CDR1 SGHVS, CDR2 FQNEAQ.

The chain uses TRBV7-2 and TRBJ2-3; D is ambiguous. CDR1 is SGHTA, CDR2 FQGNSA, per germline. Trimming cost V 2 bases and J 4 bases, with 4 bases left between them. This CDR3 contains 12 residues. The CDR3 loop reads CASSLYSDTQYF. The DNA of the CDR3 is TGTGCCAGCAGCTTATACTCAGATACGCAGTATTTT.

The gene calls are TRBV5-6 and TRBJ2-7, with D perhaps TRBD1 or TRBD2 (5 bases each). Deletions cut 4 bases from V and 0 bases from J, with 14 bases between. The CDR3 contains 15 residues. The germline CDR1 and CDR2 sequences are SGHDT and YYEEEE. CDR3 nucleotides: TGTGCCAGCAGCAAAACTAGGGGAAGCTCCTACGAGCAGTACTTC. Amino acid sequence: CASSKTRGSSYEQYF.

The V gene is TRBV2, the J gene TRBJ1-5; D unresolved. This CDR3 is 15 amino acids long. The germline V gene has CDR1 SNHLY and CDR2 FYNNEI. The ends were cut back, 6 bases at V and 0 bases at J, with 12 bases in the middle. The CDR3 loop reads CASSLGQISNQPQHF. As DNA, the CDR3 is TGTGCCAGCAGCCTGGGCCAGATTAGCAATCAGCCCCAGCATTTT. Filled out from reference TRBV2 and TRBJ1-5, the complete variable domain reads EPEVTQTPSHQVTQMGQEVILRCVPISNHLYFYWYRQILGQKVEFLVSFYNNEISEKSEIFDDQFSVERPDGSNFTLKIRSTKLEDSAMYFCASSLGQISNQPQHFGDGTRLSIL.

The V call is TRBV11-2, the J call TRBJ2-2; 10 bases agree with TRBD2. The CDR3 contains 17 residues. The V segment lost 5 bases and the J segment 0 bases; nucleotides outside the gene matches: 6. Germline V gene lookup returns CDR1 SGHAT and CDR2 FQNNGV. CDR3 region: CASSPRTSGANTGELFF. Here the CDR3 DNA reads TGTGCCAGCAGCCCTCGGACTAGCGGAGCGAACACCGGGGAGCTGTTTTTT.

The chain is built from TRBV6-6 and TRBJ1-2; TRBD1 is a possible D gene (5 bases). The CDR3 sequence is 14 residues long. CDR1 is MNHNY, CDR2 SVGAGI, per germline (reference sequence). V was clipped by 2 bases and J by 0 bases, with 7 bases between them. Here the CDR3 DNA reads TGTGCCAGCAGTTACCAGGGTTCTAACTATGGCTACACCTTC. Protein sequence: CASSYQGSNYGYTF.

This chain links TRBV18 with TRBJ1-1, with TRBD1 as a possible D gene (6 bases). V was cut by 6 bases and J by 4 bases, with 12 bases left in between. The CDR3 length is 13 residues. Germline CDR1 reads KGHSH; CDR2 reads LQKENI. In nucleotides, the CDR3 is TGTGCCAGCTCTCAGGGGTCGTTCACTGAAGCTTTCTTT. This sequence encodes CASSQGSFTEAFF.

The chain uses TRBV14 and TRBJ2-3, with D uncertain. The germline gives CDR1 SGHDN, CDR2 FVKESK. Trimming shortened V by 1 base and J by 9 bases, and 14 bases separated the two germline ends. The length of the CDR3 is 14 residues. As DNA, the CDR3 is TGTGCCAGCAGCCAAGGACGAAATCGAGGCACGCAGTATTTT. This encodes CASSQGRNRGTQYF.

The chain couples TRBV25-1 to TRBJ2-3; D might be TRBD2 (6 bases). Germline V gene sequence: CDR1 MGHDK, CDR2 SYGVNS. The CDR3 has 14 amino acids. V shed 7 bases and J shed 0 bases, with 11 bases lying between them. The CDR3 bases are TGTGCCAGCACATACGGGGGAAGCACAGATACGCAGTATTTT. Protein: CASTYGGSTDTQYF.

In this sample, this clone turned up once. This chain uses TRBV7-3 with TRBJ2-2, with 10 bases fitting TRBD2. Germline CDR1 is SGHTA and CDR2 is FQGTGA. Unmatched junction bases numbered 21, after V lost 2 bases and J lost 6 bases. This CDR3 comprises 21 residues. The DNA for the CDR3 is TGTGCCAGCAGCTTACGAGGGACTAGCGAGAGATCCGAGTCCGGCCCCGGGGAGCTGTTTTTT. It is translated as CASSLRGTSERSESGPGELFF.

The V and J genes are TRBV7-3 and TRBJ2-2, with a tentative D call TRBD2 (6 bases). This CDR3 region has 13 residues. CDR1 is SGHTA, CDR2 FQGTGA, per germline. The CDR3 protein is CAVRGINTGELFF. In DNA form, the CDR3 reads TGTGCGGTACGCGGGATAAACACCGGGGAGCTGTTTTTT.

The rearrangement joins TRBV18 to TRBJ2-7; TRBD1 or TRBD2 may be the D gene (5 bases each). Germline V gene data show CDR1 as KGHSH and CDR2 as LQKENI. The CDR3 sequence is 14 residues long. The germline V and J ends were trimmed by 5 bases and 5 bases, with 16 bases remaining between them. The CDR3 DNA sequence: TGTGCCAGCTCAACGGGACGGAGGAATCACGAGCAGTACTTC. Translated: CASSTGRRNHEQYF.

This chain joins TRBV7-2 and TRBJ2-3; D possibly uses TRBD1 or TRBD2 (5 bases each). V gave up 0 bases and J gave up 1 base, with 11 bases separating them. Germline V gene data show CDR1 as SGHTA and CDR2 as FQGNSA. The length of the CDR3 is 16 residues. CDR3 nucleotides: TGTGCCAGCAGCTTAGCGCTGGGGGTTGGCACAGATACGCAGTATTTT. Translated, it gives CASSLALGVGTDTQYF.

The V and J genes are TRBV19 and TRBJ2-6; perhaps TRBD1 as D (6 bases). This CDR3 contains 19 residues. V lost 5 bases, J lost 0 bases, and 20 bases lay in between. Germline loops: CDR1 LNHDA, CDR2 SQIVND (reference sequence). The DNA for the CDR3 is TGTGCCAGTAGTCTCTACCGGGACACTCGTTCCTCTGGGGCCAACGTCCTGACTTTC. Translated: CASSLYRDTRSSGANVLTF.

This chain joins TRBV28 and TRBJ2-1, with a possible D match to TRBD1 (6 bases). The length of the CDR3 is 11 residues. Germline V CDR1 and CDR2: MDHEN, SYDVKM. In nucleotides, the CDR3 is TGTGCTACCGGACAGTACAATGAGCAGTTCTTC. Its protein is CATGQYNEQFF.

This clone appeared a single time. This chain connects TRBV5-1 to TRBJ1-3, with D hard to call. The V and J ends lost 0 bases and 0 bases respectively, with 7 bases between them. Germline V gives CDR1 SGHRS, CDR2 YFSETQ. The CDR3 contains 15 residues. The CDR3 sequence: CASSLAGRSGNTIYF. The CDR3 DNA is TGCGCCAGCAGCTTGGCGGGCCGCTCTGGAAACACCATATATTTT.

The chain joins TRBV5-1 to TRBJ1-4; TRBD1 is a possible D gene (6 bases). Trimming took 4 bases from V and 2 from J, leaving 12 bases between them. Germline V gene lookup returns CDR1 SGHRS and CDR2 YFSETQ. The CDR3 totals 15 residues. The CDR3 reads CASSPGGGTNEKLFF. For the CDR3, the DNA is TGCGCCAGCAGCCCTGGAGGGGGTACTAATGAAAAACTGTTTTTT. The entire variable domain, with the rest obtained from reference TRBV5-1 and TRBJ1-4, is as follows: KAGVTQTPRYLIKTRGQQVTLSCSPISGHRSVSWYQQTPGQGLQFLFEYFSETQRNKGNFPGRFSGRQFSNSRSEMNVSTLELGDSALYLCASSPGGGTNEKLFFGSGTQLSVL.

This chain links TRBV27 with TRBJ1-3, with D uncertain. Trimming took off 5 bases at V and 2 bases at J, with 7 bases between the two ends. The germline V gene encodes CDR1 MNHEY and CDR2 SMNVEV (reference sequence). CDR3 size: 13 residues. CDR3 region: CASSSWPGNTIYF. The DNA for the CDR3 is TGTGCCAGCAGTAGTTGGCCTGGAAACACCATATATTTT.

The chain uses TRBV7-8 and TRBJ1-3; maybe TRBD1 (5 bases). This CDR3 is 15 amino acids long. Trimming took off 7 bases at V and 2 bases at J, with 15 bases between the two ends. The germline gives CDR1 SGHVS, CDR2 FQNEAQ. CDR3 nucleotide sequence: TGTGCCAGCAATACTGGGGAGGGGACTGGAAACACCATATATTTT. This translates into CASNTGEGTGNTIYF.

The chain joins TRBV5-6 to TRBJ2-7; D is unresolved. CDR3 size: 14 residues. The germline V gene has CDR1 SGHDT and CDR2 YYEEEE. Trimming removed 0 bases from V and 0 bases from J, with 7 bases in between. CDR3 nucleotide sequence: TGTGCCAGCAGCTTGGGTGCACCCTCCTACGAGCAGTACTTC. Residues: CASSLGAPSYEQYF. Together with reference TRBV5-6 and TRBJ2-7, the CDR3 gives the full variable domain: DAGVTQSPTHLIKTRGQQVTLRCSPKSGHDTVSWYQQALGQGPQFIFQYYEEEERQRGNFPDRFSGHQFPNYSSELNVNALLLGDSALYLCASSLGAPSYEQYFGPGTRLTVT.

J is TRBJ1-5 and V is TRBV19, with D possibly TRBD1 on 5 matching bases. The CDR3 runs 14 residues. Between the trimmed V and J ends, which lost 3 bases and 7 bases, there was a span of 13 bases. Germline V gives CDR1 LNHDA, CDR2 SQIVND (reference sequence). The CDR3 region has the DNA TGTGCCAGTAGTATTTGGGGGTTTGACCAGCCCCAGCATTTT. Its protein is CASSIWGFDQPQHF.

The V gene is TRBV6-5, the J gene TRBJ1-5; D not certain. Germline V gene lookup returns CDR1 MNHEY and CDR2 SVGAGI. Trimming cost V 2 bases and J 2 bases, with 1 base left between them. The CDR3 extends over 12 amino acids. DNA for the CDR3: TGTGCCAGCAGTTACGGCAATCAGCCCCAGCATTTT. The encoded protein is CASSYGNQPQHF.

DNA of the CDR3: TGTGCCAGCAGCTTGGACAGTTATAATTCACCCCTCCACTTT. This sequence encodes CASSLDSYNSPLHF. The chain employs TRBV5-4 and TRBJ1-6; no firm D call. The CDR3 loop spans 14 amino acids. V was trimmed by 0 bases and J by 4 bases, leaving 5 bases between them. CDR1 and CDR2 from the germline V gene are SGHNT and YYREEE (reference sequence). The full variable domain, its missing parts supplied by reference TRBV5-4 and TRBJ1-6, is ETGVTQSPTHLIKTRGQQVTLRCSSQSGHNTVSWYQQALGQGPQFIFQYYREEENGRGNFPPRFSGLQFPNYSSELNVNALELDDSALYLCASSLDSYNSPLHFGNGTRLTVT.

The rearrangement uses TRBV18 and TRBJ1-6; 9 bases map to TRBD1. The germline V gene encodes CDR1 KGHSH and CDR2 LQKENI. CDR3 length equals 14 residues. Losses at the gene ends were 6 bases for V and 7 bases for J; bases not matched to a gene: 4. CDR3 nucleotides: TGTGCCAGCTCTCGGGACAGGGCAAATTCACCCCTCCACTTT. Translation: CASSRDRANSPLHF.

This sequence joins TRBV5-1 and TRBJ2-3, with TRBD2 matching over 7 bases. V lost 0 bases to trimming and J lost 8 bases; unmatched junction nucleotides: 12. The CDR3 consists of 16 residues. Germline V gene lookup returns CDR1 SGHRS and CDR2 YFSETQ. The chain's CDR3 is CASSLVVAGPLPTQYF. CDR3 in DNA: TGCGCCAGCAGCTTGGTCGTAGCGGGCCCATTACCTACGCAGTATTTT. Drawing the rest from reference TRBV5-1 and TRBJ2-3, the complete variable domain is KAGVTQTPRYLIKTRGQQVTLSCSPISGHRSVSWYQQTPGQGLQFLFEYFSETQRNKGNFPGRFSGRQFSNSRSEMNVSTLELGDSALYLCASSLVVAGPLPTQYFGPGTRLTVL.